This TCR beta chain was captured by sequencing in a study of regulatory T cells in long-lasting Graves disease. Regarding the study as a whole: TRBV28, TRBJ1-2 and TRBJ2-5 were favored in persistent disease.

This clonotype was picked up many times. Its antigen remains unknown. Through Arm-PCR of CDR3 regions and iRepertoire HTBI primers, TCR beta libraries were built. TCRdb re-called the multiplex PCR reads through MiXCR, storing one row per CDR3 protein. The table lists hundreds of thousands of distinct CDR3 sequences, around 11% of them singletons, with roughly 8.9% in the top ten. Time point specified: newly diagnosed GD, antithyroid drugs for less than 3 months. Isolated PBMC RNA provided the starting material for the TCR library. It was by American Thyroid Association guidelines that Graves' disease was diagnosed. Germline CDR1 is DFQATT and CDR2 is SNEGSKA (reference sequence). The CDR3 loop spans 14 amino acids. Between the trimmed V and J ends, which lost 5 bases and 4 bases, there was a span of 18 bases. This sample also belongs to another study, concerning T cells in Graves' hyperthyroidism and ophthalmopathy. From that paper: By a 13 V-J model, ophthalmopathy was set apart from stable hyperthyroidism.

This chain joins TRBV20-1 and TRBJ2-7; a weak D match, TRBD1 (5 bases). This clonotype was obtained from a woman in her thirties with Graves disease. The sample here was peripheral blood mononuclear cells (PBMCs), taken at new diagnosis, from a patient treated with antithyroid drugs. The CDR3 DNA is TGCAGTGCTGGAAGTAAGGGGTTTTTGTACGAGCAGTACTTC. Amino acids: CSAGSKGFLYEQYF.